These 20 T cell receptor beta chains share one sample of origin, sequenced in a study of blood T cell repertoires in COVID-19. Assay: immunoSEQ multiplex PCR; the TCRdb copy retains only in-frame clones and omits some. Among approximately 290,000 clones, roughly 84% were seen once, and the ten largest hold 0.75% to 0.95%. Sequencing was done on a sample of peripheral blood. The receptors were sampled from a human donor with COVID-19, enrolled during active disease. The donor label of this sample is uncertain.

This clone was found a few times. The same CDR3 can be traced to other DNA sequences in this sample. The chain employs TRBV7-2 and TRBJ1-1; no reliable D call. The CDR3 loop spans 13 amino acids. Germline values: CDR1 SGHTA, CDR2 FQGNSA. Trimming shortened V by 5 bases and J by 1 base, and 8 bases separated the two germline ends. In DNA form, the CDR3 reads TGTGCCAGCAGCCTTACAGAGAACACTGAAGCTTTCTTT. This gives the protein CASSLTENTEAFF.

This chain connects TRBV7-2 to TRBJ1-4, with D tentatively TRBD1 (6 bases). The germline CDR1 and CDR2 sequences are SGHTA and FQGNSA. This CDR3 has 14 residues. V was clipped by 5 bases and J by 5 bases, with 12 bases between them. The CDR3 region has the DNA TGTGCCAGCAGCGTGAAGGGGGAGAATGAAAAACTGTTTTTT. This codes for CASSVKGENEKLFF.

The rearrangement links TRBV24-1 to TRBJ2-1; 10 nucleotides match TRBD2. Germline assignment: CDR1 KGHDR and CDR2 SFDVKD. The CDR3 has 15 residues. The V and J ends lost 3 bases and 7 bases, in that order; junction bases with no gene match: 5. CDR3 sequence: CATSDHRGLANEQFF. CDR3 DNA sequence: TGTGCCACCAGTGATCACCGGGGACTAGCGAATGAGCAGTTCTTC.

CDR3 residues: CASSVDRETGELFF. CDR3 coding DNA: TGTGCCAGCAGCGTAGACAGGGAGACCGGGGAGCTGTTTTTT. The chain links TRBV9 to TRBJ2-2; D is perhaps TRBD1 (6 bases). Trimming took off 0 bases at V and 5 bases at J, with 8 bases between the two ends. This CDR3 spans 14 amino acids. CDR1 is SGDLS and CDR2 is YYNGEE in the germline V gene.

The chain couples TRBV4-1 to TRBJ1-2, with a weak D call TRBD1 (5 bases). V gave up 0 bases and J gave up 9 bases, with 23 bases separating them. This CDR3 has 17 residues. The germline CDR1 and CDR2 sequences are MGHRA and YSYEKL. CDR3 DNA sequence: TGCGCCAGCAGCCAAGATTTGGGGGAGGGCGACGCATGGAGCTACACCTTC. Residues: CASSQDLGEGDAWSYTF.

The chain has TRBV30 and TRBJ2-5, with a tentative D call TRBD2 (5 bases). The CDR3 length is 12 residues. Germline V CDR1 and CDR2: GTSNPN, SVGIG (reference sequence). The germline V and J ends were trimmed by 3 bases and 5 bases, with 10 bases remaining between them. This CDR3 is CAWRDFGETQYF. The CDR3 nucleotides read TGTGCCTGGAGGGACTTCGGTGAGACCCAGTACTTC.

This chain connects TRBV7-2 to TRBJ2-7; D gene uncertain. V lost 1 base to trimming and J lost 2 bases, with 9 bases between them. The CDR3 loop spans 14 amino acids. CDR1 SGHTA and CDR2 FQGNSA come from the germline V gene. The DNA for the CDR3 is TGTGCCAGCAGCTTAGGTGTGGGCCCCTACGAGCAGTACTTC. This codes for CASSLGVGPYEQYF.

The chain's CDR3 is CASSLQREGTEAFF. The CDR3, as DNA: TGTGCCAGCAGTTTACAAAGGGAGGGCACTGAAGCTTTCTTT. This sequence joins TRBV27 and TRBJ1-1; D uncertain. This CDR3 is built from 14 residues. Germline V gene lookup returns CDR1 MNHEY and CDR2 SMNVEV (reference sequence). Trimming took 2 bases from V and 4 from J, leaving 11 bases between them.

The rearrangement joins TRBV28 to TRBJ1-5; D unclear. The CDR3 is made up of 15 amino acids. Germline V gives CDR1 MDHEN, CDR2 SYDVKM. V shed 6 bases and J shed 0 bases, with 12 bases lying between them. This CDR3 reads CASRIVQISNQPQHF. The CDR3 coding sequence is TGTGCCAGCAGGATTGTACAGATTAGCAATCAGCCCCAGCATTTT.

The chain joins TRBV28 to TRBJ1-1; 9 nucleotides agree with TRBD1. Germline assignment: CDR1 MDHEN and CDR2 SYDVKM. The CDR3 consists of 14 residues. The V and J ends lost 3 bases and 5 bases, in that order; junction bases with no gene match: 4. DNA for the CDR3: TGTGCCAGCAGTTTCTGGGACAGGGTGACTGAAGCTTTCTTT. Amino acids: CASSFWDRVTEAFF.

The chain is built from TRBV5-1 and TRBJ2-5, with D maybe TRBD1 (5 bases). CDR1 is SGHRS and CDR2 is YFSETQ in the germline V gene. V lost 3 bases, J lost 1 base, and 13 bases lay in between. The CDR3 runs 15 residues. CDR3 nucleotides: TGCGCCAGCAGCTCGGGCCAGGGCGCCCAAGAGACCCAGTACTTC. Translated: CASSSGQGAQETQYF.

This chain uses TRBV30 with TRBJ2-7, with 7 positions matching TRBD1. CDR1 is GTSNPN and CDR2 is SVGIG in the germline V gene (reference sequence). The CDR3 consists of 16 residues. Germline trimming cut 0 bases from V and 4 bases from J; bases unmatched to any gene: 12. The CDR3 here is CAWSVLRTGGLYEQYF. As DNA, the CDR3 is TGTGCCTGGAGTGTCTTGAGGACAGGAGGACTTTACGAGCAGTACTTC.

This clone was observed a single time. V usage is TRBV5-5 and J usage is TRBJ2-3; maybe TRBD2 (6 bases). Trimming took 0 bases from V and 3 from J, leaving 14 bases between them. CDR1 is SGHKS, CDR2 YYEKEE, per germline (reference sequence). The CDR3 has 16 residues. This CDR3 reads CASSLARRVGTDTQYF. In nucleotides, the CDR3 is TGTGCCAGCAGCTTGGCCAGGAGGGTTGGTACAGATACGCAGTATTTT.

The chain recombines TRBV27 with TRBJ2-7; no clear D gene. The V gene's germline CDR1 is MNHEY and CDR2 SMNVEV (reference sequence). V was pared by 2 bases and J by 3 bases, with 14 bases between. This CDR3 spans 15 amino acids. Written as DNA, the CDR3 is TGTGCCAGCAGTTTAGGCTTCGGCGGAGTCTACGAGCAGTACTTC. The encoded protein is CASSLGFGGVYEQYF.

The chain combines TRBV7-9 with TRBJ2-5, with 9 bases identical to TRBD2. CDR1 SEHNR and CDR2 FQNEAQ come from the germline V gene (reference sequence). This CDR3 contains 18 residues. The V gene end was trimmed by 4 bases and the J gene end by 5 bases; junction bases not matched to a gene: 17. The CDR3 sequence: CASSSVASGTIRLETQYF. The DNA of the CDR3 is TGTGCCAGCAGCTCCGTCGCTAGCGGGACGATACGGCTCGAGACCCAGTACTTC.

The chain links TRBV5-1 to TRBJ1-1; 7 nucleotides match TRBD1. Germline-derived CDR1 and CDR2 are SGHRS and YFSETQ. The V gene end was trimmed by 6 bases and the J gene end by 3 bases; junction bases not matched to a gene: 11. The length of the CDR3 is 15 residues. The CDR3 loop reads CASTLPGTVDTEAFF. DNA for the CDR3: TGCGCCAGCACCCTCCCCGGGACAGTGGACACTGAAGCTTTCTTT. The variable domain in full, completed from reference TRBV5-1 and TRBJ1-1, reads KAGVTQTPRYLIKTRGQQVTLSCSPISGHRSVSWYQQTPGQGLQFLFEYFSETQRNKGNFPGRFSGRQFSNSRSEMNVSTLELGDSALYLCASTLPGTVDTEAFFGQGTRLTVV.

With respect to this clone: Compared with germline, one end of the junction differs, possibly owing to a read error. V and J are TRBV5-1 and TRBJ2-2; possibly TRBD2 for D (5 bases). Germline V gene lookup returns CDR1 SGHRS and CDR2 YFSETQ. CDR3 length equals 17 residues. The CDR3: CASNLSPGNTNTGELFF. CDR3 DNA: TGCGCCAGCAACTTGTCCCCCGGGAATACCAACACCGGGGAGCTGTTTTTT.

Note on this clone: An end of the junction differs from the germline gene, which may be a read error. The rearrangement links TRBV19 to TRBJ1-6, with 9 bases identical to TRBD1. Germline V gene lookup returns CDR1 LNHDA and CDR2 SQIVND (reference sequence). This CDR3 region has 13 residues. CDR3 bases: TGTGTCAGTGAGGAGGGGACAGGGTCACCCCTCCACTTT. This sequence encodes CVSEEGTGSPLHF.

The rearrangement links TRBV4-2 to TRBJ2-5; TRBD2 aligns across 11 bases. Trimming at V came to 2 bases and at J to 5 bases, leaving 4 bases not matched to a gene. The CDR3 totals 15 residues. Germline assignment: CDR1 LGHNA and CDR2 YNFKEQ. The CDR3 is CASSQTSGGGETQYF. The CDR3 nucleotides are TGTGCCAGCAGCCAAACTAGCGGGGGTGGGGAGACCCAGTACTTC.

V and J are TRBV5-1 and TRBJ1-1; the match to TRBD1 covers 9 bases. V lost 6 bases, J lost 5 bases, and 8 bases stayed unmatched. The CDR3 extends over 14 amino acids. Germline values: CDR1 SGHRS, CDR2 YFSETQ. The CDR3 DNA sequence: TGCGCCAGCACCCTGACAGGGGGAACGACTGAAGCTTTCTTT. It encodes CASTLTGGTTEAFF.